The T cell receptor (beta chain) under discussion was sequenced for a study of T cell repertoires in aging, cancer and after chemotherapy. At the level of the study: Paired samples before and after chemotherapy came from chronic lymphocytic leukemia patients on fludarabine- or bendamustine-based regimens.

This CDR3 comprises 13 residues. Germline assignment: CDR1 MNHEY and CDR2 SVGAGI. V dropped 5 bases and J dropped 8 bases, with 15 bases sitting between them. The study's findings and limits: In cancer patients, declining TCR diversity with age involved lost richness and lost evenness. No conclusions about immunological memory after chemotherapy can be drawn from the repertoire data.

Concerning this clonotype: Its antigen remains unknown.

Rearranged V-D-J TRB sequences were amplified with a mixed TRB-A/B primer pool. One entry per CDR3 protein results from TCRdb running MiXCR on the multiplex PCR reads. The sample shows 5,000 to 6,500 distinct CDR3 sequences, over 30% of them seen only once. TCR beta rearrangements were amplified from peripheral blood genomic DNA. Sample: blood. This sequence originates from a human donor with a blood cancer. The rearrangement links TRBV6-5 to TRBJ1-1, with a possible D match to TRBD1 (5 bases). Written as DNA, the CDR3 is TGTGCCAGCAGTCCACGCGGGACTGTCGAAGCTTTCTTT. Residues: CASSPRGTVEAFF.